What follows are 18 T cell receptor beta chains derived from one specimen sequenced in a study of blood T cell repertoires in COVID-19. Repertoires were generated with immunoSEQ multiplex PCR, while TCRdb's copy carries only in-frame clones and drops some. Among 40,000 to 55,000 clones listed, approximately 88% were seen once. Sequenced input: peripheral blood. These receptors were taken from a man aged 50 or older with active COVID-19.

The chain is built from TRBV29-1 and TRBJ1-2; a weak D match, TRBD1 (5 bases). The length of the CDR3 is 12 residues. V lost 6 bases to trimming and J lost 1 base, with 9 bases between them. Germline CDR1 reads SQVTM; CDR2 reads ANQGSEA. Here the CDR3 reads CSVDTYNYGYTF. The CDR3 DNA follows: TGCAGCGTGGACACCTATAACTATGGCTACACCTTC. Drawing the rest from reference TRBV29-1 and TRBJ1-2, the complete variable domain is SAVISQKPSRDICQRGTSLTIQCQVDSQVTMMFWYRQQPGQSLTLIATANQGSEATYESGFVIDKFPISRPNLTFSTLTVSNMSPEDSSIYLCSVDTYNYGYTFGSGTRLTVV.

CDR3 in DNA: TGTGCCAGCTCACCAGGGCTCACAGATACGCAGTATTTT. Protein sequence: CASSPGLTDTQYF. The chain links TRBV18 to TRBJ2-3; D is ambiguous. CDR3 size: 13 residues. The V end was cut by 2 bases, the J end by 2 bases, with 5 bases between. Germline V CDR1 and CDR2: KGHSH, LQKENI.

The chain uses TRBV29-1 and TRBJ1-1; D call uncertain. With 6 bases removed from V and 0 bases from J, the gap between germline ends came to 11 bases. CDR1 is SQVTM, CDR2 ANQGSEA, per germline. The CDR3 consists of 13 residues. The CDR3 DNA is TGCAGCGTATCACTCGGGGTGAACACTGAAGCTTTCTTT. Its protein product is CSVSLGVNTEAFF.

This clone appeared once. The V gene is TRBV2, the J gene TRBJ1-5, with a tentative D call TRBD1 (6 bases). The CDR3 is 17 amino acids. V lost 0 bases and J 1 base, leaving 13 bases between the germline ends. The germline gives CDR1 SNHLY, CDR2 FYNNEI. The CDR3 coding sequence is TGTGCCAGCAGTGAAGCGAACAGGGCGCGCAGCAATCAGCCCCAGCATTTT. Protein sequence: CASSEANRARSNQPQHF. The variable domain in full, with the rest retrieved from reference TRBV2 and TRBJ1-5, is EPEVTQTPSHQVTQMGQEVILRCVPISNHLYFYWYRQILGQKVEFLVSFYNNEISEKSEIFDDQFSVERPDGSNFTLKIRSTKLEDSAMYFCASSEANRARSNQPQHFGDGTRLSIL.

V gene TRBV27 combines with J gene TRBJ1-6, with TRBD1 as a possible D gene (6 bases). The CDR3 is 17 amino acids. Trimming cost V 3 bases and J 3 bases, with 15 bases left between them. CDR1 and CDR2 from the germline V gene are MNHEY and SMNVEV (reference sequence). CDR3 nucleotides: TGTGCCAGCAGTTTTTCAGGCAGGGGAAACTATAATTCACCCCTCCACTTT. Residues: CASSFSGRGNYNSPLHF.

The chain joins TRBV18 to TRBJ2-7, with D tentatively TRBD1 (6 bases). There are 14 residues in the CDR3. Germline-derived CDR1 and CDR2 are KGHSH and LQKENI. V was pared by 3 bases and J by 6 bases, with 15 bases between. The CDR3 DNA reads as TGTGCCAGCTCACCCGAACAGGGTTCCCTCGAGCAGTACTTC. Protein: CASSPEQGSLEQYF.

The CDR3 DNA is TGTGCCAGCAGTTCCGGCTACGAGCAGTACTTC. Its protein is CASSSGYEQYF. The chain employs TRBV28 and TRBJ2-7; no definite D call. CDR3 length: 11 amino acids. Germline CDR1 and CDR2: MDHEN and SYDVKM. The V end lost 4 bases, the J end lost 3 bases, and 4 bases lay between the germline ends.

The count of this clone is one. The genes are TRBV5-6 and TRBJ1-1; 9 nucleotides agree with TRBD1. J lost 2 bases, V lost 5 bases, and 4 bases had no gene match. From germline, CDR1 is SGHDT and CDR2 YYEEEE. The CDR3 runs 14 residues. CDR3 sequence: CASRGTGSNTEAFF. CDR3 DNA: TGTGCCAGCAGGGGGACAGGGTCCAACACTGAAGCTTTCTTT.

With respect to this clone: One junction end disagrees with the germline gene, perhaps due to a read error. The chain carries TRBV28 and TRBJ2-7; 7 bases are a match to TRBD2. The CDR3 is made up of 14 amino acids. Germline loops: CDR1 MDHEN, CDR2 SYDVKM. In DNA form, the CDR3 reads TGTGCCAGCACCTTTCTAGCGGTCTCCCACGAGCAGTACTTC. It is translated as CASTFLAVSHEQYF.

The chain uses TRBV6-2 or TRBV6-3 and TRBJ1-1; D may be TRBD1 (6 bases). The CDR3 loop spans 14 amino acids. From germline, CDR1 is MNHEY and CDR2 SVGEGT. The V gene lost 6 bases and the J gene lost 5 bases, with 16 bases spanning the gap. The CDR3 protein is CASSSQGRVTEAFF. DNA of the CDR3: TGTGCCAGCAGCTCCCAGGGGAGGGTAACTGAAGCTTTCTTT.

CDR3: CASSPAIGYQPQHF. Here the CDR3 DNA reads TGTGCCAGCAGCCCCGCGATTGGTTATCAGCCCCAGCATTTT. The chain recombines TRBV7-9 with TRBJ1-5; no clear D gene. The CDR3 runs 14 residues. Trimming removed 5 bases at V and 5 bases at J, with 13 bases between. CDR1 is SEHNR and CDR2 is FQNEAQ in the germline V gene (reference sequence). Variable domain in full (rest from reference TRBV7-9 and TRBJ1-5): DTGVSQNPRHKITKRGQNVTFRCDPISEHNRLYWYRQTLGQGPEFLTYFQNEAQLEKSRLLSDRFSAERPKGSFSTLEIQRTEQGDSAMYLCASSPAIGYQPQHFGDGTRLSIL.

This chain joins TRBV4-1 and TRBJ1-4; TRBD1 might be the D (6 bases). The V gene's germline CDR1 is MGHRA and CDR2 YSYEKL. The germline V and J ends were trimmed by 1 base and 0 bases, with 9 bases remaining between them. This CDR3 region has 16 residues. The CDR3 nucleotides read TGCGCCAGCAGCCAAGGGACAGTTGCAACTAATGAAAAACTGTTTTTT. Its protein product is CASSQGTVATNEKLFF.

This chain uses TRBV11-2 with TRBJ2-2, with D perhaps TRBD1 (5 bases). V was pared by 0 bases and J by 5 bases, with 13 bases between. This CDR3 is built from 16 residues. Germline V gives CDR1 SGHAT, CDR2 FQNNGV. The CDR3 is CASSLDPQGWTGELFF. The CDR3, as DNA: TGTGCCAGCAGCTTAGATCCTCAGGGATGGACCGGGGAGCTGTTTTTT. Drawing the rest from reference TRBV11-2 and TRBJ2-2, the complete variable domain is EAGVAQSPRYKIIEKRQSVAFWCNPISGHATLYWYQQILGQGPKLLIQFQNNGVVDDSQLPKDRFSAERLKGVDSTLKIQPAKLEDSAVYLCASSLDPQGWTGELFFGEGSRLTVL.

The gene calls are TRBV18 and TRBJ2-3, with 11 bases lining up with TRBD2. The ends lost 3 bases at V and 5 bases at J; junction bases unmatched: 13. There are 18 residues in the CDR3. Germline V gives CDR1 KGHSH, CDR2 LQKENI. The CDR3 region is CASSPTAYTSGGGDTQYF. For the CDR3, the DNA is TGTGCCAGCTCACCGACCGCGTACACTAGCGGGGGCGGAGATACGCAGTATTTT. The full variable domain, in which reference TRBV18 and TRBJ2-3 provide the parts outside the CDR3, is NAGVMQNPRHLVRRRGQEARLRCSPMKGHSHVYWYRQLPEEGLKFMVYLQKENIIDESGMPKERFSAEFPKEGPSILRIQQVVRGDSAAYFCASSPTAYTSGGGDTQYFGPGTRLTVL.

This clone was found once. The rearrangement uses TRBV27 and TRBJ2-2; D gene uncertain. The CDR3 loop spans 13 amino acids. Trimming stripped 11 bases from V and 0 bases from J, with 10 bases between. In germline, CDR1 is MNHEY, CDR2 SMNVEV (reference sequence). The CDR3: CASGSTNTGELFF. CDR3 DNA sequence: TGTGCCTCCGGGTCCACGAACACCGGGGAGCTGTTTTTT.

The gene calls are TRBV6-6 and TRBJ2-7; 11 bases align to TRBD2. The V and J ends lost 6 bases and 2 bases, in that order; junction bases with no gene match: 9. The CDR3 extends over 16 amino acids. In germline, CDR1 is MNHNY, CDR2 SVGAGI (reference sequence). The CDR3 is CASSTPTSGETYEQYF. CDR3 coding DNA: TGTGCCAGCAGCACCCCGACTAGCGGGGAAACCTACGAGCAGTACTTC.

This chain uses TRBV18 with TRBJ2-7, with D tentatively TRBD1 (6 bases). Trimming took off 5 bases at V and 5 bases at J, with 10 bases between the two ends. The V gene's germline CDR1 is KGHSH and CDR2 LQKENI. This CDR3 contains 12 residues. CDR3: CASSADRNEQYF. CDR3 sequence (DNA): TGTGCCAGCTCAGCTGACAGGAACGAGCAGTACTTC.

In DNA, the CDR3 is TGCGCCAGCAGCCCCCTAACGGGGGCCGGGGGGGAGCAGTTCTTC. Translated, it gives CASSPLTGAGGEQFF. The chain employs TRBV5-1 and TRBJ2-1; weak D call: TRBD2 (7 bases). V shed 4 bases and J shed 10 bases, with 21 bases lying between them. The CDR3 sequence is 15 residues long. Per the germline V gene, CDR1 is SGHRS and CDR2 is YFSETQ.